This entry is about one T cell receptor (beta chain). This sample stems from a study of blood T cell repertoires in COVID-19. Looking at the study overall: In each case, the material was cDNA or gDNA derived from T cells, B-cell-depleted T cells, or PBMCs.

Here immunoSEQ multiplex PCR was the method, and the copy in TCRdb shows in-frame clones only, minus some. Of about 70,000 clones listed, more than 75% were seen once; the top ten hold 7% to 9.5%. The germline CDR1 and CDR2 sequences are MNHEY and SVGAGI. The CDR3 contains 15 residues. V lost 1 base to trimming and J lost 9 bases, with 18 bases between them. The chain couples TRBV6-5 to TRBJ1-2; tentatively, D is TRBD1 (5 bases). The specimen sequenced was peripheral blood. The TCR comes from a human donor in a cohort sampled during active COVID-19. The chain's CDR3 is CASSYWQGTGGSYTF. The CDR3 DNA follows: TGTGCCAGCAGTTACTGGCAGGGTACCGGGGGAAGCTACACCTTC.